The clone carrying this T cell receptor (beta chain) was counted a few times. This specimen comes from a study of HIV-infected children after antiretroviral therapy interruption. Study background: Most participating children were previously exposed to EBV and CMV.

This sample's treatment: PENTA 11 planned treatment interruption arm or continuous ART arm. Only samples with at least 5 million viable PBMCs qualified. RNA-based 3' RACE libraries used unique molecular identifiers. A single record per CDR3 protein comes from TCRdb applying MiXCR to the 3' RACE reads. The repertoire consists of 45,000 to 50,000 distinct CDR3 sequences, with roughly 4.5% occurring once and the leading ten covering 0.6% to 0.85%. The CDR3 covers 14 residues. V was trimmed by 2 bases and J by 6 bases, leaving 13 bases between them. Germline loops: CDR1 SGHDN, CDR2 FVKESK. This specimen was CD45RA+ CD4+ T cells from PBMCs, pooled from several time points, taken from a donor given antiretroviral therapy, either interrupted or continuous. Subset of the sample: naive CD4+ CD45RA+ CD45RO- T cells. The rearrangement links TRBV14 to TRBJ1-2; the D is unclear. This TCR was sampled from a pool of human donors with HIV. As DNA, the CDR3 is TGTGCCAGCAGCCAATTCGGGCAGGTCAATGGCTACACCTTC. This codes for CASSQFGQVNGYTF.